This T cell receptor (beta chain) is from a study of blood T cell repertoires in COVID-19. Study background: Acute and convalescent COVID-19 specimens originated in the United States, Italy and Spain.

V lost 5 bases, J lost 5 bases, and 12 bases lay in between. The CDR3 length is 13 residues. Looked up from germline, CDR1 is SEHNR and CDR2 is FQNEAQ (reference sequence). Produced via immunoSEQ multiplex PCR; TCRdb's table is partial and in-frame only. The profile shows approximately 210,000 clones, roughly 87% of them singletons. This TCR came from a man in his forties with active or convalescent COVID-19. Specimen: peripheral blood. This sequence joins TRBV7-9 and TRBJ2-5; maybe TRBD2 (5 bases). This chain's CDR3 is CASSPEVRETQYF. CDR3 nucleotide sequence: TGTGCCAGCAGCCCGGAGGTACGGGAGACCCAGTACTTC.